Following are 22 T cell receptor beta chains from one sample sequenced in a study of shared clonotypes between healthy human individuals. Sequenced by immunoSEQ multiplex PCR; TCRdb stores in-frame clones only, minus some. This sample has 450,000 to 600,000 clones; 79% occur once, and the top ten carry roughly 12%. The sequenced material came from PBMCs. The receptor source for this set is a woman aged 40 to 49 in good health. Some clones in this sample may be carry-over from other donors' samples.

The chain carries TRBV19 and TRBJ2-7; tentative D call: TRBD1 (6 bases). The CDR3 sequence is 14 residues long. Germline V lookup: CDR1 LNHDA, CDR2 SQIVND (reference sequence). With 4 bases removed from V and 6 bases from J, the gap between germline ends came to 16 bases. The chain's CDR3 is CASSTQGSGAEQYF. CDR3 bases: TGTGCCAGTAGTACACAGGGAAGCGGAGCCGAGCAGTACTTC. The full variable domain, its missing parts supplied by reference TRBV19 and TRBJ2-7, is DGGITQSPKYLFRKEGQNVTLSCEQNLNHDAMYWYRQDPGQGLRLIYYSQIVNDFQKGDIAEGYSVSREKKESFPLTVTSAQKNPTAFYLCASSTQGSGAEQYFGPGTRLTVT.

This clone was seen only a few times. J is TRBJ2-5 and V is TRBV5-1; TRBD1 is a possible D gene (6 bases). This CDR3 contains 15 residues. Trimming took off 0 bases at V and 2 bases at J, with 11 bases between the two ends. The germline CDR1 and CDR2 sequences are SGHRS and YFSETQ. CDR3 bases: TGCGCCAGCAGCTTGGTGGCAACAGGGCAAGAGACCCAGTACTTC. It specifies CASSLVATGQETQYF.

V and J are TRBV6-6 and TRBJ2-7; 9 positions agree with TRBD2. V shed 6 bases and J 2 bases; nucleotides not matched to a gene: 5. Per the germline V gene, CDR1 is MNHNY and CDR2 is SVGAGI (reference sequence). The CDR3 is made up of 14 amino acids. The CDR3 is CASSPRLAAYEQYF. The DNA for the CDR3 is TGTGCCAGCAGCCCACGACTAGCGGCCTACGAGCAGTACTTC.

V usage is TRBV6-4 and J usage is TRBJ2-7; D unresolved. There are 18 residues in the CDR3. Germline V gene data show CDR1 as MRHNA and CDR2 as SNTAGT. Trimming pared 6 bases from V and 0 bases from J, leaving 24 bases between. This CDR3 reads CASSATSPASHNSYEQYF. CDR3 DNA sequence: TGTGCCAGCAGCGCCACCAGCCCGGCAAGCCATAACTCCTACGAGCAGTACTTC.

The chain uses TRBV6-5 and TRBJ2-7, with 11 nucleotides matching TRBD2. The length of the CDR3 is 15 residues. V lost 6 bases, J lost 1 base, and 5 bases stayed unmatched. CDR1 and CDR2 from the germline V gene are MNHEY and SVGAGI. The CDR3 nucleotides are TGTGCCAGCAGGCCCCTAGCGGGAGGATCCTACGAGCAGTACTTC. This sequence encodes CASRPLAGGSYEQYF.

This chain connects TRBV5-1 to TRBJ1-1; D unresolved. The CDR3 has 13 residues. V was trimmed by 0 bases and J by 2 bases, leaving 5 bases between them. Per germline, CDR1 SGHRS and CDR2 YFSETQ. Written as DNA, the CDR3 is TGCGCCAGCAGCTTGGTCAGTAACACTGAAGCTTTCTTT. Encoded protein: CASSLVSNTEAFF.

The J gene is TRBJ1-4, the V gene TRBV7-2, with D hard to call. V shed 1 base and J shed 3 bases, with 9 bases lying between them. CDR3 length: 15 amino acids. CDR1 is SGHTA and CDR2 is FQGNSA in the germline V gene. CDR3 amino acids: CASSLVGGSNEKLFF. DNA of the CDR3: TGTGCCAGCAGCTTAGTAGGAGGGTCTAATGAAAAACTGTTTTTT. The variable domain in full, completed from reference TRBV7-2 and TRBJ1-4, reads GAGVSQSPSNKVTEKGKDVELRCDPISGHTALYWYRQSLGQGLEFLIYFQGNSAPDKSGLPSDRFSAERTGGSVSTLTIQRTQQEDSAVYLCASSLVGGSNEKLFFGSGTQLSVL.

The chain is built from TRBV5-1 and TRBJ2-7; D is perhaps TRBD1 (6 bases). The germline CDR1 and CDR2 sequences are SGHRS and YFSETQ. This CDR3 contains 16 residues. V was clipped by 4 bases and J by 7 bases, with 24 bases between them. CDR3 DNA: TGCGCCAGCAGCCCCTTGATGACAGGCGAGCTGGGGGAGCAGTACTTC. Its protein product is CASSPLMTGELGEQYF.

This chain links TRBV10-2 with TRBJ2-7; a weak D match, TRBD2 (5 bases). The germline CDR1 and CDR2 sequences are WSHSY and SAAADI. V dropped 10 bases and J dropped 4 bases, with 14 bases sitting between them. The CDR3 consists of 12 residues. DNA for the CDR3: TGCGCCACCCGAGGTCCGGGGTACGAGCAGTACTTC. Its protein product is CATRGPGYEQYF.

At least ten counts were recorded for this clone. This sequence joins TRBV11-3 and TRBJ2-2; D is uncertain. This CDR3 comprises 12 residues. V was trimmed by 3 bases and J by 6 bases, leaving 5 bases between them. The germline CDR1 and CDR2 sequences are SGHNT and YENEEA. CDR3 sequence reads: CASSLSSGELFF. CDR3 bases: TGTGCCAGCAGCTTGAGTTCCGGGGAGCTGTTTTTT.

A note on this clone: It differs at one base from a far larger clone, so likely a read error. Here the CDR3 DNA reads TGCGCCAGCAGCCAAAGATCAGGACTACCAAATTTATTT. Residues: CASSQRSGLPNLF. The chain is built from TRBV4-3 and TRBJ1-1; the D is unclear. The CDR3 extends over 13 amino acids. Germline V gives CDR1 LGHNA, CDR2 YSLEER.

The rearrangement uses TRBV11-2 and TRBJ2-1, with 11 bases lining up with TRBD2. The CDR3 has 15 residues. With 4 bases clipped from V and 6 bases from J, the junction kept 5 bases outside the gene matches. Looked up from germline, CDR1 is SGHAT and CDR2 is FQNNGV. CDR3 coding DNA: TGTGCCAGCAGCTATAGCGGGAGGGCGGGCAATGAGCAGTTCTTC. Protein product: CASSYSGRAGNEQFF.

V gene TRBV5-1 combines with J gene TRBJ2-1, with D hard to call. Germline V gives CDR1 SGHRS, CDR2 YFSETQ. The V end was cut by 0 bases, the J end by 6 bases, with 10 bases between. The length of the CDR3 is 14 residues. The CDR3 nucleotides read TGCGCCAGCAGCTTGGGAACTGTCCCCAATGAGCAGTTCTTC. This gives the protein CASSLGTVPNEQFF.

This chain joins TRBV7-8 and TRBJ1-2; TRBD1 matches at 8 bases. CDR1 is SGHVS and CDR2 is FQNEAQ in the germline V gene. V shed 6 bases and J 7 bases; nucleotides not matched to a gene: 7. CDR3 length equals 13 residues. The CDR3 loop is CASRPTGDRGYTF. In DNA, the CDR3 is TGTGCCAGCAGACCGACAGGGGACCGTGGCTACACCTTC.

The table lists this clone with many counts. The CDR3: CASSLQPLAGYNEQFF. CDR3 sequence (DNA): TGTGCCAGCAGTCTCCAACCCCTAGCGGGCTACAATGAGCAGTTCTTC. This chain connects TRBV27 to TRBJ2-1; 8 nucleotides line up with TRBD2. The CDR3 extends over 16 amino acids. Germline V gene sequence: CDR1 MNHEY, CDR2 SMNVEV (reference sequence). V dropped 5 bases and J dropped 3; count of bases not matched to a gene: 9.

This clone was counted between two and nine times. The chain employs TRBV28 and TRBJ1-4; TRBD1 agrees at 9 bases. Germline-derived CDR1 and CDR2 are MDHEN and SYDVKM. The trim removed 6 bases at V and 7 bases at J, leaving 12 bases unmatched. The CDR3 length is 16 residues. The CDR3 nucleotides are TGTGCCAGCAGAGAGGGACAGGGCTATTGGGGTGAAAAACTGTTTTTT. It yields the protein CASREGQGYWGEKLFF.

The V call is TRBV28, the J call TRBJ2-4, with a possible D match to TRBD1 (6 bases). V was cut by 6 bases and J by 3 bases, with 18 bases left in between. This CDR3 spans 16 amino acids. Germline V gene lookup returns CDR1 MDHEN and CDR2 SYDVKM. This chain's CDR3 is CASSANRDMGKNIQYF. In nucleotides, the CDR3 is TGTGCCAGCAGCGCGAACAGGGACATGGGCAAAAACATTCAGTACTTC.

The chain uses TRBV5-1 and TRBJ2-5; 13 bases map to TRBD2. Trimming took 3 bases from V and 5 from J; bases not matched to a gene: 7. Germline V CDR1 and CDR2: SGHRS, YFSETQ. The CDR3 is 16 residues long. DNA for the CDR3: TGCGCCAGCAGCTCCGGACTAGCGGGAGTCAGGGAGACCCAGTACTTC. It translates to CASSSGLAGVRETQYF. The full variable domain, its missing parts supplied by reference TRBV5-1 and TRBJ2-5, is KAGVTQTPRYLIKTRGQQVTLSCSPISGHRSVSWYQQTPGQGLQFLFEYFSETQRNKGNFPGRFSGRQFSNSRSEMNVSTLELGDSALYLCASSSGLAGVRETQYFGPGTRLLVL.

The chain is built from TRBV6-5 and TRBJ2-7; D gene unclear. The germline V gene has CDR1 MNHEY and CDR2 SVGAGI. The CDR3 is 13 amino acids. Trimming shortened V by 2 bases and J by 6 bases, and 11 bases separated the two germline ends. The CDR3: CASSYEVGSEQYF. As DNA, the CDR3 is TGTGCCAGCAGTTACGAGGTAGGGTCCGAGCAGTACTTC.

This clone was counted once. The V and J genes are TRBV28 and TRBJ2-7, with TRBD2 matching 11 bases. The germline CDR1 and CDR2 sequences are MDHEN and SYDVKM. V was pared by 5 bases and J by 1 base, with 10 bases of the junction left unmatched. The CDR3 length is 17 residues. The CDR3 is CASSLPGLAVQSYEQYF. In nucleotides, the CDR3 is TGTGCCAGCAGTCTCCCGGGACTAGCGGTGCAGTCCTACGAGCAGTACTTC.

The chain has TRBV5-1 and TRBJ2-7; D may be TRBD1 or TRBD2 (5 bases each). The CDR3 runs to 14 residues. Germline V gene lookup returns CDR1 SGHRS and CDR2 YFSETQ. V lost 2 bases and J lost 3, with 12 bases in between. The DNA for the CDR3 is TGCGCCAGCAGCTTTCCCGGGGCAGGCTACGAGCAGTACTTC. This codes for CASSFPGAGYEQYF.

This chain links TRBV7-2 with TRBJ1-2; 8 nucleotides align to TRBD1. The V and J ends lost 8 bases and 8 bases, in that order; junction bases with no gene match: 7. Germline V gene lookup returns CDR1 SGHTA and CDR2 FQGNSA. The CDR3 has 12 residues. This CDR3 reads CASRRGREGYTF. The CDR3 region has the DNA TGTGCCAGCCGCAGGGGGCGGGAGGGCTACACCTTC.